One and the same sample provided the 24 T cell receptor beta chains below, sequenced in a study of T cell responses to AZD1222 COVID-19 vaccine. Measured with immunoSEQ multiplex PCR; TCRdb has only the in-frame clones, and not every one. The repertoire holds some 100,000 clones, with 88% as singletons. The starting material was peripheral blood, obtained 28 days after the second AZD1222 dose. These receptors were collected from an adult who received the AZD1222 COVID-19 vaccine.

This chain links TRBV5-1 with TRBJ2-1; D is unclear. CDR1 SGHRS and CDR2 YFSETQ come from the germline V gene. The CDR3 is 12 residues long. V lost 0 bases to trimming and J lost 2 bases, with 0 bases between them. The CDR3 DNA sequence: TGCGCCAGCAGCTTGGCCTACAATGAGCAGTTCTTC. It codes for CASSLAYNEQFF.

The gene calls are TRBV19 and TRBJ2-5; 8 bases align to TRBD1. Germline CDR1 LNHDA, CDR2 SQIVND (reference sequence). Losses at the gene ends were 1 base for V and 4 bases for J; bases not matched to a gene: 5. The CDR3 runs to 15 residues. The CDR3 loop reads CASSIGLTGVETQYF. The CDR3 region has the DNA TGTGCCAGTAGTATAGGTCTGACAGGGGTAGAGACCCAGTACTTC.

The chain employs TRBV11-2 and TRBJ1-2; 8 bases align to TRBD1. Germline V CDR1 and CDR2: SGHAT, FQNNGV. The CDR3 covers 15 residues. The V gene end was trimmed by 8 bases and the J gene end by 7 bases; junction bases not matched to a gene: 15. The CDR3 region has the DNA TGTGCCAGCTTCGGGACAGGAGTTTATCTAACTGGCTACACCTTC. Protein: CASFGTGVYLTGYTF.

V usage is TRBV6-2 or TRBV6-3 and J usage is TRBJ2-1, with D unresolved. V was shortened by 5 bases and J by 3 bases, with 17 bases between the two germline ends. The CDR3 spans 16 residues. The germline CDR1 and CDR2 sequences are MNHEY and SVGEGT. The CDR3 spells CASSRVGNHDYNEQFF. The CDR3 DNA reads TGTGCCAGCAGTCGGGTAGGGAACCACGACTACAATGAGCAGTTCTTC.

Concerning this clone itself: Compared with germline, one end of the junction differs, possibly owing to a read error. This chain uses TRBV12-3 or TRBV12-4 with TRBJ1-3; D call uncertain. The CDR3 covers 12 residues. CDR3 in DNA: TGTGCCACCAGTCTCCAAGGGCACACCATATATTTT. Translating gives CATSLQGHTIYF.

The gene calls are TRBV3-1 (or the pseudogene TRBV3-2) and TRBJ2-7, with 7 bases lining up with TRBD2. Germline CDR1 LGHDT, CDR2 YNNKEL (reference sequence). The V segment lost 3 bases and the J segment 4 bases; nucleotides outside the gene matches: 6. The CDR3 runs 14 residues. The CDR3 protein is CASSHGGGNYEQYF. CDR3 nucleotide sequence: TGTGCCAGCAGCCACGGGGGAGGGAATTACGAGCAGTACTTC.

The rearrangement links TRBV5-4 to TRBJ2-2; 10 positions agree with TRBD1. V lost 4 bases and J lost 7; bases outside the gene matches: 7. CDR3 length: 15 amino acids. Germline CDR1 SGHNT, CDR2 YYREEE (reference sequence). CDR3 in amino acids: CASSLGTGVGGELFF. CDR3 DNA: TGTGCCAGCAGCCTAGGGACAGGGGTGGGCGGGGAGCTGTTTTTT. Using reference TRBV5-4 and TRBJ2-2 for the parts outside the CDR3, the full variable domain is ETGVTQSPTHLIKTRGQQVTLRCSSQSGHNTVSWYQQALGQGPQFIFQYYREEENGRGNFPPRFSGLQFPNYSSELNVNALELDDSALYLCASSLGTGVGGELFFGEGSRLTVL.

The V and J genes are TRBV30 and TRBJ1-1, with D unclear. Per the germline V gene, CDR1 is GTSNPN and CDR2 is SVGIG (reference sequence). The CDR3 totals 11 residues. V lost 2 bases, J lost 7 bases, and 8 bases lay in between. CDR3 protein: CAWSQKGEAFF. In DNA form, the CDR3 reads TGTGCCTGGAGTCAAAAGGGTGAAGCTTTCTTT.

The chain is built from TRBV5-1 and TRBJ2-2, with no clear D. Trimming removed 0 bases from V and 1 base from J, with 7 bases in between. The V gene's germline CDR1 is SGHRS and CDR2 YFSETQ. The CDR3 is made up of 15 amino acids. The CDR3 sequence: CASSLGQVNTGELFF. CDR3 DNA sequence: TGCGCCAGCAGCTTGGGGCAGGTGAACACCGGGGAGCTGTTTTTT.

The V and J genes are TRBV11-2 and TRBJ1-2; D is unresolved. Germline lookup yields CDR1 SGHAT and CDR2 FQNNGV. The CDR3 sequence is 15 residues long. The V gene lost 0 bases and the J gene lost 5 bases, with 13 bases spanning the gap. CDR3 region: CASSLEPSVGYGYTF. The CDR3 DNA sequence: TGTGCCAGCAGCTTAGAGCCGTCAGTAGGGTATGGCTACACCTTC.

This clone was observed a single time. This chain joins TRBV3-1 (or the pseudogene TRBV3-2) and TRBJ2-7; no firm D call. The germline V and J ends were trimmed by 2 bases and 6 bases, with 8 bases remaining between them. The length of the CDR3 is 12 residues. Germline values: CDR1 LGHDT, CDR2 YNNKEL (reference sequence). CDR3 residues: CASSQSVAEQYF. In DNA, the CDR3 is TGTGCCAGCAGCCAAAGTGTTGCCGAGCAGTACTTC.

This sequence joins TRBV7-2 and TRBJ1-2, with a weak D call TRBD1 (5 bases). Trimming left V 0 bases short and J 3 bases short, with 14 bases between. The CDR3 totals 16 residues. CDR1 is SGHTA, CDR2 FQGNSA, per germline. The CDR3 bases are TGTGCCAGCAGCTTAGCTCTTACAGGAGGAGACTATGGCTACACCTTC. It is translated as CASSLALTGGDYGYTF. The complete variable domain, with remaining parts taken from reference TRBV7-2 and TRBJ1-2, reads GAGVSQSPSNKVTEKGKDVELRCDPISGHTALYWYRQSLGQGLEFLIYFQGNSAPDKSGLPSDRFSAERTGGSVSTLTIQRTQQEDSAVYLCASSLALTGGDYGYTFGSGTRLTVV.

V is TRBV29-1 and J is TRBJ1-1, with D perhaps matching TRBD1 (5 bases). Per germline, CDR1 SQVTM and CDR2 ANQGSEA. The V gene lost 4 bases and the J gene lost 1 base, with 13 bases spanning the gap. The CDR3 is 14 residues long. The CDR3 spells CSVATGTANTEAFF. The CDR3 nucleotides read TGCAGCGTTGCCACCGGGACGGCGAACACTGAAGCTTTCTTT. The variable domain in full, with the rest retrieved from reference TRBV29-1 and TRBJ1-1, is SAVISQKPSRDICQRGTSLTIQCQVDSQVTMMFWYRQQPGQSLTLIATANQGSEATYESGFVIDKFPISRPNLTFSTLTVSNMSPEDSSIYLCSVATGTANTEAFFGQGTRLTVV.

This sequence joins TRBV2 and TRBJ2-7, with 7 positions matching TRBD2. Near its end, the DNA agrees better with TRBJ2-5, so the J call may be wrong. Germline V gene lookup returns CDR1 SNHLY and CDR2 FYNNEI. The CDR3 sequence is 13 residues long. CDR3 protein: CASRPGRAETQYF. The CDR3 DNA sequence: TGTGCCAGCAGGCCGGGGAGGGCGGAGACCCAGTACTTC.

This chain uses TRBV6-5 with TRBJ1-1, with 7 bases identical to TRBD1. This CDR3 is 14 amino acids long. Losses at the gene ends were 11 bases for V and 4 bases for J; bases not matched to a gene: 13. CDR1 and CDR2 (germline): MNHEY, SVGAGI. The CDR3 protein is CAGDSTGEGTEAFF. In DNA form, the CDR3 reads TGTGCCGGGGACTCCACAGGGGAGGGCACTGAAGCTTTCTTT.

J is TRBJ1-2 and V is TRBV30, with a tentative D call TRBD1 (6 bases). Germline CDR1 is GTSNPN and CDR2 is SVGIG (reference sequence). This CDR3 region has 11 residues. The CDR3 nucleotides are TGTGCAACGACACAGGGTTATGGCTACACCTTC. Protein product: CATTQGYGYTF.

This chain joins TRBV4-3 and TRBJ1-2; 11 bases match TRBD1. With 3 bases clipped from V and 4 bases from J, the junction kept 13 bases outside the gene matches. CDR3 length: 18 amino acids. Germline values: CDR1 LGHNA, CDR2 YSLEER. CDR3 residues: CASSQALGTGGSPYGYTF. CDR3 coding DNA: TGCGCCAGCAGCCAGGCCCTCGGGACAGGGGGATCCCCCTATGGCTACACCTTC.

The J gene is TRBJ1-2, the V gene TRBV19; D gene uncertain. Per the germline V gene, CDR1 is LNHDA and CDR2 is SQIVND (reference sequence). The CDR3 covers 14 residues. V was pared by 7 bases and J by 8 bases, with 20 bases between. CDR3 coding DNA: TGTGCCAGTAAGGAGGGCGGGGTTGAAAAGGGCTACACCTTC. This gives the protein CASKEGGVEKGYTF.

The chain has TRBV9 and TRBJ1-2; the match to TRBD1 covers 8 bases. Germline lookup yields CDR1 SGDLS and CDR2 YYNGEE. CDR3 length: 15 residues. Losses at the gene ends were 3 bases for V and 3 bases for J; bases not matched to a gene: 7. CDR3 DNA sequence: TGTGCCAGCAGCGGACAGGGGCTGCCCGACTATGGCTACACCTTC. Translation gives CASSGQGLPDYGYTF.

This chain connects TRBV18 to TRBJ1-4, with D uncertain. Germline V gene data show CDR1 as KGHSH and CDR2 as LQKENI. V was pared by 0 bases and J by 3 bases, with 8 bases between. The length of the CDR3 is 15 residues. Here the CDR3 reads CASSPPKPANEKLFF. The CDR3 bases are TGTGCCAGCTCACCACCCAAACCGGCTAATGAAAAACTGTTTTTT.

CDR3 amino acids: CASSLGPQSGSGEGRAQYF. The DNA of the CDR3 is TGTGCCAGCAGCTTAGGGCCCCAGTCTGGTAGCGGGGAGGGCCGAGCGCAGTATTTT. The chain employs TRBV11-2 and TRBJ2-3; 8 bases line up with TRBD2. Germline assignment: CDR1 SGHAT and CDR2 FQNNGV. The CDR3 sequence is 19 residues long. Unmatched junction bases numbered 22, after V lost 1 base and J lost 10 bases.

As concerns this clone: Other DNA sequences within the sample encode an identical CDR3. The rearrangement joins TRBV19 to TRBJ1-5; no firm D call. Germline V gene data show CDR1 as LNHDA and CDR2 as SQIVND (reference sequence). The CDR3 consists of 13 residues. Trimming pared 3 bases from V and 4 bases from J, leaving 7 bases between. The CDR3 is CASSIKGNQPQHF. Here the CDR3 DNA reads TGTGCCAGTAGTATCAAGGGTAATCAGCCCCAGCATTTT. The whole variable domain, filled in from reference TRBV19 and TRBJ1-5, reads DGGITQSPKYLFRKEGQNVTLSCEQNLNHDAMYWYRQDPGQGLRLIYYSQIVNDFQKGDIAEGYSVSREKKESFPLTVTSAQKNPTAFYLCASSIKGNQPQHFGDGTRLSIL.

The chain is built from TRBV4-1 and TRBJ2-1, with 9 bases identical to TRBD2. This CDR3 comprises 17 residues. V trimming: 4 bases; J trimming: 0 bases; junction bases outside the gene matches: 7. Looked up from germline, CDR1 is MGHRA and CDR2 is YSYEKL. The CDR3 nucleotides read TGCGCCAGCAGCCGCCGAGATAGCGGGAGCTCCTACAATGAGCAGTTCTTC. The encoded protein is CASSRRDSGSSYNEQFF.

The chain has TRBV5-1 and TRBJ2-1; a weak D match, TRBD2 (5 bases). The V gene's germline CDR1 is SGHRS and CDR2 YFSETQ. This CDR3 spans 15 amino acids. With 0 bases removed from V and 9 bases from J, the gap between germline ends came to 16 bases. In DNA form, the CDR3 reads TGCGCCAGCAGCTTGGGGGCAGACTACATCCCTGAGCAGTTCTTC. It specifies CASSLGADYIPEQFF.